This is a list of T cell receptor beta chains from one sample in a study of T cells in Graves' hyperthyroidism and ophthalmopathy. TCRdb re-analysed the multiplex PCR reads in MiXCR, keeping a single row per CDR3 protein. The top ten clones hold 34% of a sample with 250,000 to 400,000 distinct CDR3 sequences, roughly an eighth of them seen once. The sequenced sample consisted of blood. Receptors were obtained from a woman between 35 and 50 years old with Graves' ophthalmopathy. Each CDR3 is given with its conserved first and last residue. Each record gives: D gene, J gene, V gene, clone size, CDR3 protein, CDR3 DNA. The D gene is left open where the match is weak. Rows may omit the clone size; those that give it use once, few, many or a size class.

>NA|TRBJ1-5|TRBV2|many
CASRAPANNQPQHF
TGTGCCAGCAGGGCCCCGGCCAACAATCAGCCCCAGCATTTT
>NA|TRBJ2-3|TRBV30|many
CAWSTDTQYF
TGTGCCTGGAGTACAGATACGCAGTATTTT
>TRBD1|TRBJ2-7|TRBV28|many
CASMPWDRSYEQYF
TGTGCCAGCATGCCCTGGGACAGGTCCTACGAGCAGTACTTC
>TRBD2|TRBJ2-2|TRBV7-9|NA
CASSPGTSGGYRFTGELFF
TGTGCCAGCAGCCCAGGGACTAGCGGGGGATACAGGTTCACCGGGGAGCTGTTTTTT
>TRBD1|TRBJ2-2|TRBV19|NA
CASSIPGQGDTGELFF
TGTGCCAGTAGTATCCCGGGACAGGGGGACACCGGGGAGCTGTTTTTT
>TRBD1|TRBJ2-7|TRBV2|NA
CASSVAILTGSYEQYF
TGTGCCAGCAGTGTAGCAATTCTGACAGGGTCCTACGAGCAGTACTTC
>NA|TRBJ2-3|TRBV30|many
CAWSVLVAAGDTQYF
TGTGCCTGGAGTGTTCTTGTTGCGGCGGGGGATACGCAGTATTTT
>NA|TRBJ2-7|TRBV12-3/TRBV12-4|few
CASSFYPGRPYEQYF
TGTGCCAGCAGTTTTTATCCGGGACGACCCTACGAGCAGTACTTC
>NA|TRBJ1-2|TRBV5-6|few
CASSLEGRYTF
TGTGCCAGCAGCTTGGAAGGGCGCTACACCTTC
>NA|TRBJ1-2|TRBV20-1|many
CSARDGGPAVGYTF
TGCAGTGCTAGAGATGGGGGCCCAGCGGTTGGCTACACCTTC
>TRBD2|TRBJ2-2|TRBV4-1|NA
CASSLRRESGELFF
TGCGCCAGCAGCTTGCGGCGGGAGTCCGGGGAGCTGTTTTTT
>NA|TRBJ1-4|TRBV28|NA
CASRQGNEKLFF
TGTGCCAGCAGACAGGGTAATGAAAAACTGTTTTTT
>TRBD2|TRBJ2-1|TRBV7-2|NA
CASSTSGGGISDEQFF
TGTGCCAGCAGCACTAGCGGGGGGGGGATCAGCGATGAGCAGTTCTTC
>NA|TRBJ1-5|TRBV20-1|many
CSAGGAGNQPQHF
TGCAGTGCAGGGGGGGCTGGCAATCAGCCCCAGCATTTT
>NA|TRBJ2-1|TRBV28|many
CASTLTGEDSYNEQFF
TGTGCCAGCACCTTAACCGGGGAGGACTCCTACAATGAGCAGTTCTTC
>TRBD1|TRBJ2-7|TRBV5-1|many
CASSFDYRGRSDEQYF
TGCGCCAGCAGCTTCGACTACAGGGGGCGCTCCGACGAGCAGTACTTC
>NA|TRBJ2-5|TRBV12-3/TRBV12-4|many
CASSLLARRRAQETQYF
TGTGCCAGCAGTTTACTCGCACGAAGGAGGGCCCAAGAGACCCAGTACTTC
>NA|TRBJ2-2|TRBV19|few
CASIRWSVAGTGELFF
TGTGCCAGCATACGGTGGTCTGTGGCCGGAACCGGGGAGCTGTTTTTT
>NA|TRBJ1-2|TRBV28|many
CASGGAHYGYTF
TGTGCCAGCGGGGGGGCCCACTATGGCTACACCTTC
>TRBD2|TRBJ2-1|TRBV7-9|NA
CASSLWGTRLDEQFF
TGTGCCAGCAGCCTCTGGGGGACTAGATTGGATGAGCAGTTCTTC
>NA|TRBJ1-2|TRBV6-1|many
CASTYRAPLIDGYTF
TGTGCCAGCACCTACCGGGCCCCCCTCATCGATGGCTACACCTTC
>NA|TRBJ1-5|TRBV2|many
CASSGGGTHSNQPQHF
TGTGCCAGCTCAGGAGGAGGGACACATAGCAATCAGCCCCAGCATTTT
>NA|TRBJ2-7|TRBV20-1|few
CSARVLRTTTYEQYF
TGCAGTGCTAGAGTTTTGAGGACCACCACCTACGAGCAGTACTTC
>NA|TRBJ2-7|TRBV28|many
CASSFTIYEQYF
TGTGCCAGCAGTTTCACTATCTACGAGCAGTACTTC
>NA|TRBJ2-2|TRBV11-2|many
CASSLDGVGELFF
TGTGCCAGCAGCTTAGATGGGGTCGGGGAGCTGTTTTTT
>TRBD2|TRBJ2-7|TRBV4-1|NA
CASSRGPAGTYEQYF
TGCGCCAGCAGCCGAGGACCAGCGGGAACCTACGAGCAGTACTTC
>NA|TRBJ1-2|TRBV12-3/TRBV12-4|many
CASFTRDYGYTF
TGTGCCAGCTTTACTCGAGACTATGGCTACACCTTC
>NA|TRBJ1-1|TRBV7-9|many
CASSLDVAGTEAFF
TGTGCCAGCAGCTTAGACGTGGCGGGGACTGAAGCTTTCTTT
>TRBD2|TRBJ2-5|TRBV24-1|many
CATSVVSGGLETQYF
TGTGCCACCAGTGTTGTTAGCGGGGGTCTGGAGACCCAGTACTTC
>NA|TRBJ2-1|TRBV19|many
CASSMGSRNEQFF
TGTGCCAGTAGTATGGGGAGTAGAAATGAGCAGTTCTTC
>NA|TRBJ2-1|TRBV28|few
CASSLSPGGGWGGGNEQFF
TGTGCCAGCAGTTTATCCCCCGGGGGAGGCTGGGGAGGGGGCAATGAGCAGTTCTTC
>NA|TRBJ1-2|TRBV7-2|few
CASSLGLSGGDYTF
TGTGCCAGCAGCTTAGGGCTGTCGGGGGGGGACTACACCTTC
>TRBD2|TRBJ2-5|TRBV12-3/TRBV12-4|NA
CASSLRTSGGEHQETQYF
TGTGCCAGCAGCCTTCGGACTAGCGGGGGGGAACACCAAGAGACCCAGTACTTC
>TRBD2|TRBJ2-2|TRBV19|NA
CASSISLGAGGVTGELFF
TGTGCCAGTAGTATCTCCCTCGGCGCGGGAGGGGTCACCGGGGAGCTGTTTTTT
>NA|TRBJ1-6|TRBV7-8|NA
CASSLLDGDSPLHF
TGTGCCAGCAGCTTACTGGACGGTGATTCACCCCTCCACTTT
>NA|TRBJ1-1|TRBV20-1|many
CSASEGLAEAFF
TGCAGTGCTAGTGAGGGGCTGGCTGAAGCTTTCTTT
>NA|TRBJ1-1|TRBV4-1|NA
CASSQLIWDTTNTEAFF
TGCGCCAGCAGCCAACTAATATGGGACACTACAAACACTGAAGCTTTCTTT
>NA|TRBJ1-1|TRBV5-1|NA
CASSSGGGQGEAFF
TGCGCCAGCAGCAGTGGAGGGGGGCAGGGGGAAGCTTTCTTT
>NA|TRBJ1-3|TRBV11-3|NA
CASSRAQRGVVSGNTIYF
TGTGCCAGCAGCCGAGCCCAAAGAGGAGTGGTCTCTGGAAACACCATATATTTT
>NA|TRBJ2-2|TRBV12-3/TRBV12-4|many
CASSNYQVPGELFF
TGTGCCAGCAGCAATTACCAGGTCCCAGGGGAGCTGTTTTTT
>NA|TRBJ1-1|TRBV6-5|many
CASSYSGVTEAFF
TGTGCCAGCAGTTACTCCGGGGTCACTGAAGCTTTCTTT
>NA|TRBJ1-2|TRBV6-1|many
CASRTKPHYGYTF
TGTGCCAGCAGAACGAAGCCTCACTATGGCTACACCTTC
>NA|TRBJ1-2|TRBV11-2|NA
CASSLVQGSYGYTF
TGTGCCAGCAGCTTAGTACAGGGCAGCTATGGCTACACCTTC
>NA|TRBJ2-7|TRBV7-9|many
CASSRTGSEQYF
TGTGCCAGCAGCCGTACAGGGAGTGAGCAGTACTTC
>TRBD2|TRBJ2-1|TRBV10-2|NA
CASRNSGGLRNEQFF
TGCGCCAGCAGAAATTCGGGGGGGCTACGGAATGAGCAGTTCTTC
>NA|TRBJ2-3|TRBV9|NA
CASSVPGEVGTDTQYF
TGTGCCAGCAGCGTACCAGGGGAGGTCGGCACAGATACGCAGTATTTT
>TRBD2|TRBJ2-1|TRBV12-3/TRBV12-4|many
CASSPKGLAIPTEQFF
TGTGCCAGCAGTCCGAAGGGACTAGCCATTCCGACTGAGCAGTTCTTC
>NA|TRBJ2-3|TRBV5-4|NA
CASSHPRRGFTDTQYF
TGTGCCAGCAGCCACCCCCGGCGGGGATTCACAGATACGCAGTATTTT
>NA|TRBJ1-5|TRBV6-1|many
CASNSLIQPQHF
TGTGCCAGCAACAGCCTCATTCAGCCCCAGCATTTT
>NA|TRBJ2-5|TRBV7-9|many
CASSSPSRQFQETQYF
TGTGCCAGCAGCTCACCCTCTCGACAGTTCCAAGAGACCCAGTACTTC
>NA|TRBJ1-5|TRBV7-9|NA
CASSLAVGQNNQPQHF
TGTGCCAGCAGCTTAGCTGTTGGACAGAACAATCAGCCCCAGCATTTT
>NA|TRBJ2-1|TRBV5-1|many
CASSLSPSEGYNEQFF
TGCGCCAGCAGCTTATCCCCTAGCGAAGGTTACAATGAGCAGTTCTTC
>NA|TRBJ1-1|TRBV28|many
CASSLWGPTPAAFF
TGTGCCAGCAGTTTGTGGGGGCCCACTCCTGCAGCTTTCTTT
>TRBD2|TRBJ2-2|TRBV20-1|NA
CSASSGRMFGELFF
TGCAGTGCTAGCAGCGGGAGGATGTTCGGGGAGCTGTTTTTT
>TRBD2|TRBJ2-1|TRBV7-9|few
CASRTSGVMEQFF
TGTGCCAGCAGGACTAGCGGTGTAATGGAGCAGTTCTTC
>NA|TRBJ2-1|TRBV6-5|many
CASSYPAASNEQFF
TGTGCCAGCAGTTACCCCGCGGCAAGCAATGAGCAGTTCTTC
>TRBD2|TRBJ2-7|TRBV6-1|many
CASRASGGYEQYF
TGTGCCAGCAGAGCTAGCGGGGGCTACGAGCAGTACTTC
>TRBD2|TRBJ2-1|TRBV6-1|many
CASREQGLAGYNEQFF
TGTGCCAGCAGGGAACAAGGACTAGCGGGCTACAATGAGCAGTTCTTC
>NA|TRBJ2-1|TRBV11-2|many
CASSFGQGNRNEQFF
TGTGCCAGCAGCTTCGGGCAGGGAAATAGAAATGAGCAGTTCTTC
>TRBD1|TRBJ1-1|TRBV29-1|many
CSGKKGTGHTEAFF
TGCAGCGGGAAAAAGGGGACAGGCCACACTGAAGCTTTCTTT